Sequencing of this T cell receptor (beta chain) was carried out in a study of post-analysis software for immune sequencing data (dated by TCRdb to between 2015 and 2016). With respect to the entire study: The recorded disease courses included relapsing-remitting, secondary progressive and progressive-relapsing multiple sclerosis, and some patients had no subtype annotation. The multiple sclerosis patient repertoires were compared with more than 9 previously published healthy control repertoires from donors aged roughly 6 to 27 years. A subset of samples was prepared in parallel using single-end sample barcoding, then pooled and co-amplified after Illumina adapter ligation.

To demonstrate the VDJtools post-analysis software, TCR beta repertoires were profiled from the peripheral blood of 13 young patients with multiple sclerosis. The multiple sclerosis patients were children and adolescents ranging in age from about 6 to 17 years. Library prep was done by PCR. Sequenced on an Illumina HiSeq 2500. To reduce PCR and sequencing biases, unique molecular identifiers were built into the TCR beta cDNA libraries. Every 1 to 10 million input T cells yielded roughly 0.5 million cDNA molecules, meaning each molecule approximated one T cell. The patient libraries were prepared and sequenced using the same protocol as the earlier healthy control dataset. Within a given batch, samples were prepared together, multiplexed and sequenced on the same HiSeq lane. The authors processed their data as follows. MIGEC was used to process the raw barcoded reads, and molecular identifier groups with only a single read were discarded before consensus assembly and CDR3 extraction. VDJtools was used for post-analysis of the clonotype tables, and diversity was normalized by down-sampling every dataset to the size of the smallest sample. In repertoire overlap clustering, CDR3 amino acid sequences, but not nucleotide sequences, were matched to correct batch-related cross-sample contamination. TCRdb reprocessing: public reads trimmed at Q25 with fastp, clones called with MiXCR, in-frame beta chains kept. Every CDR3 protein is listed once, alongside the most common genes and DNA of its rows. None of the V and J calls come from the authors' own analysis; TCRdb made them. A total of 350,000 to 500,000 distinct CDR3 sequences appear in this sample, approximately 37% of them only once. 6.5% to 8% of the sample lies in the top ten.

The CDR3 spans 16 residues, from the cysteine through the phenylalanine. Only CDR3 DNA remains: 48 bases, in frame from the first base. The germline V gene encodes CDR1 LGHDT and CDR2 YNNKEL (reference sequence). As concerns this clonotype: What antigen it recognizes has not been identified. Its ends do not fully match the called genes, so a read error is possible.

Broader findings and caveats from the paper: The control group was slightly older than the multiple sclerosis patient group. Significantly lower normalized Chao1 diversity was found in multiple sclerosis patients than in controls, suggesting substantial peripheral T-cell clonal expansion. When samples were clustered directly using the F measure, samples prepared in the same batch co-clustered strongly, which prompted a batch-effect correction. Significantly higher frequencies in patients than in controls were found for about 5 TRBV segments, including TRBV5-6, TRBV5-1 and TRBV20-1.

This sequence uses TRBV3-1 and TRBJ2-4; the D gene remains uncertain. This clonotype originated in a girl aged 2-10 years with multiple sclerosis. Material: blood. In nucleotides, the sequence is TGTGCCAGCGGCCAACATCGGGCCCTAGCCAAAAACATTCAGTACTTC. This is translated as CASGQHRALAKNIQYF. Where the CDR3 stops, the reference TRBV3-1 and TRBJ2-4 genes take over; the full variable domain is DTAVSQTPKYLVTQMGNDKSIKCEQNLGHDTMYWYKQDSKKFLKIMFSYNNKELIINETVPNRFSPKSPDKAHLNLHINSLELGDSAVYFCASGQHRALAKNIQYFGAGTRLSVL.